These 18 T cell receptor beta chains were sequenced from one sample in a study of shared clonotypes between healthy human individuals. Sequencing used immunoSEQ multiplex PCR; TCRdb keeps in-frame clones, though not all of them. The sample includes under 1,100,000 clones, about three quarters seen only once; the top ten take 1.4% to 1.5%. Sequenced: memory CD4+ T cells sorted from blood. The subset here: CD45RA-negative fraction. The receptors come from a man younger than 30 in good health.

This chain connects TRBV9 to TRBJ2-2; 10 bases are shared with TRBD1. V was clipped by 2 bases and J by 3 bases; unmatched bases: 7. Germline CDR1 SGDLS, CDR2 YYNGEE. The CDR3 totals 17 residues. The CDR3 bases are TGTGCCAGCAGCGTCGGGACAGGGGTTAAGCACACCGGGGAGCTGTTTTTT. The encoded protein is CASSVGTGVKHTGELFF.

CDR3 protein: CASSVCGPIQSRANVLTF. The CDR3 bases are TGTGCCAGCAGTGTATGCGGACCGATACAAAGTCGGGCCAACGTCCTGACTTTC. The chain joins TRBV2 to TRBJ2-6; D is undetermined. V was shortened by 4 bases and J by 5 bases, with 21 bases between the two germline ends. Germline V lookup: CDR1 SNHLY, CDR2 FYNNEI. The CDR3 has 18 residues.

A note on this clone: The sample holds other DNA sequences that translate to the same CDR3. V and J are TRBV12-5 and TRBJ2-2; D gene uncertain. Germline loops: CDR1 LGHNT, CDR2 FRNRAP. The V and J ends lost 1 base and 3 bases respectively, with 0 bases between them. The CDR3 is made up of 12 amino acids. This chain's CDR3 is CASGLDTGELFF. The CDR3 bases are TGTGCTAGTGGTTTGGACACCGGGGAGCTGTTTTTT.

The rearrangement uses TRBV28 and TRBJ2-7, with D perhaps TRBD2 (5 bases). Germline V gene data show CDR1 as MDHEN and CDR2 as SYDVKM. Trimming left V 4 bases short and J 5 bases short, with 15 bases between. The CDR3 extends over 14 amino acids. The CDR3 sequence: CASSSPGLGHEQYF. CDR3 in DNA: TGTGCCAGCAGTTCCCCGGGGTTAGGCCACGAGCAGTACTTC.

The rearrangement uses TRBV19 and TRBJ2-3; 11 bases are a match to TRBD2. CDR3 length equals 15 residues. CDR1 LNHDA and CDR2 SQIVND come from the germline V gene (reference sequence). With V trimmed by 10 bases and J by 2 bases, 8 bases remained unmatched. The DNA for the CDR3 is TGTGCCACTCGCAAGGGACTAGCGGACACAGATACGCAGTATTTT. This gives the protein CATRKGLADTDTQYF.

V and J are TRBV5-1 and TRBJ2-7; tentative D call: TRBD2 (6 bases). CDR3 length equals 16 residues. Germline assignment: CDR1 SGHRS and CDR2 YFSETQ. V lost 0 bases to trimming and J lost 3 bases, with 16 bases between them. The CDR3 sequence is CASSLAGGGLLYEQYF. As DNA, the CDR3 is TGCGCCAGCAGCTTGGCGGGCGGAGGGCTCCTCTACGAGCAGTACTTC.

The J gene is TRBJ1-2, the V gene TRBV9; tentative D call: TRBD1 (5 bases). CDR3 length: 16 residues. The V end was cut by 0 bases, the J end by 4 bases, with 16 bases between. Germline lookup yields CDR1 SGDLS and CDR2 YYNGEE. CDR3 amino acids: CASSVGGRSLGYGYTF. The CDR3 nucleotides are TGTGCCAGCAGCGTAGGGGGCAGGTCCTTAGGCTATGGCTACACCTTC.

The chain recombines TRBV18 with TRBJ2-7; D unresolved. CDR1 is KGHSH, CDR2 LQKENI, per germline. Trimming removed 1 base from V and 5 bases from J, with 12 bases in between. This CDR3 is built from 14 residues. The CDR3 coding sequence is TGTGCCAGCTCACCACGCGACTCGGCCCACGAGCAGTACTTC. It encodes CASSPRDSAHEQYF.

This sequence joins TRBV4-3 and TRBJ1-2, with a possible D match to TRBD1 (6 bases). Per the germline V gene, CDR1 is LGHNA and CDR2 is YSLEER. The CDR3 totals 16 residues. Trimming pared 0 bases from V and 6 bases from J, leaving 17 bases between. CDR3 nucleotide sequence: TGCGCCAGCAGCCAAGATTCGACAGGAAGACTAAATGGCTACACCTTC. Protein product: CASSQDSTGRLNGYTF.

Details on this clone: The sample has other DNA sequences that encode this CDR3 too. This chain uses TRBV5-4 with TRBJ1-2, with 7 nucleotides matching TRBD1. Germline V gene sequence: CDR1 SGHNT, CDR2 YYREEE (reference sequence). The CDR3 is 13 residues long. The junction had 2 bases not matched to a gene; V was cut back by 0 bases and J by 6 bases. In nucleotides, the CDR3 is TGTGCCAGCAGCTTGGGCAGGGGGGATGGCTACACCTTC. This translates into CASSLGRGDGYTF.

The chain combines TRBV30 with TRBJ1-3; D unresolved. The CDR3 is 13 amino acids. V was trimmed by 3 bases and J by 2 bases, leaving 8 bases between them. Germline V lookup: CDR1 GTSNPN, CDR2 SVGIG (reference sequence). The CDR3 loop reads CAWSPGTGNTIYF. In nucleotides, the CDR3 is TGTGCCTGGAGCCCAGGAACTGGAAACACCATATATTTT.

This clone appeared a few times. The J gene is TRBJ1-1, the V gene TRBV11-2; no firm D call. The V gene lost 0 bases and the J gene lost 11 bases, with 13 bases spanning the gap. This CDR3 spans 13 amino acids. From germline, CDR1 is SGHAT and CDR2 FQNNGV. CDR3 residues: CASSLDRKGGAFF. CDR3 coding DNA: TGTGCCAGCAGCTTAGATCGCAAGGGAGGCGCTTTCTTT.

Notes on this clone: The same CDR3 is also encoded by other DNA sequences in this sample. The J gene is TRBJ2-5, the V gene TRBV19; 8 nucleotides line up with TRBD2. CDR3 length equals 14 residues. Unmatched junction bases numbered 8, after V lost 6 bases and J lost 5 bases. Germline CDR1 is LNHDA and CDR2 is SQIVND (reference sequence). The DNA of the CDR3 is TGTGCCAGTAGAGGAGGACTAGCCCGGGAGACCCAGTACTTC. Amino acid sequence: CASRGGLARETQYF.

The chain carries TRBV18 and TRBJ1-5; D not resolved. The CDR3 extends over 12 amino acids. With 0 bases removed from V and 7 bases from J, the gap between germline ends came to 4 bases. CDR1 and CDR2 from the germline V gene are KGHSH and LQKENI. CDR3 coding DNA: TGTGCCAGCTCACCACCTCAGCAGCCCCAGCATTTT. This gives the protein CASSPPQQPQHF. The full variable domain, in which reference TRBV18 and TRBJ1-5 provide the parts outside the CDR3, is NAGVMQNPRHLVRRRGQEARLRCSPMKGHSHVYWYRQLPEEGLKFMVYLQKENIIDESGMPKERFSAEFPKEGPSILRIQQVVRGDSAAYFCASSPPQQPQHFGDGTRLSIL.

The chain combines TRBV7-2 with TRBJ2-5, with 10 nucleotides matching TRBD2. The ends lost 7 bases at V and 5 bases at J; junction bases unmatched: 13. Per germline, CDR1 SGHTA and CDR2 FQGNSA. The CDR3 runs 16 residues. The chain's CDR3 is CASTRASAGGGETQYF. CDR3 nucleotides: TGTGCCAGCACCCGAGCCTCAGCGGGAGGGGGGGAGACCCAGTACTTC.

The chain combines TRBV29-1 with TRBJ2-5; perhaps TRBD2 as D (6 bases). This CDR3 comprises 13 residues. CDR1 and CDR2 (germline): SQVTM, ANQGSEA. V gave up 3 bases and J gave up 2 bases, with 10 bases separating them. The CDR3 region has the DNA TGCAGCGTTGATTCCAGCGGGCAAGAGACCCAGTACTTC. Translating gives CSVDSSGQETQYF.

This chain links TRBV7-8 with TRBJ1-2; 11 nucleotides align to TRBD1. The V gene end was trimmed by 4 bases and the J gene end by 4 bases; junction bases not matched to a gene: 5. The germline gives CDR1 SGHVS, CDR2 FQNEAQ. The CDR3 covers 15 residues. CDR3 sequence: CASSWGGTGGYGYTF. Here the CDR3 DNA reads TGTGCCAGCAGCTGGGGTGGGACAGGGGGCTATGGCTACACCTTC.

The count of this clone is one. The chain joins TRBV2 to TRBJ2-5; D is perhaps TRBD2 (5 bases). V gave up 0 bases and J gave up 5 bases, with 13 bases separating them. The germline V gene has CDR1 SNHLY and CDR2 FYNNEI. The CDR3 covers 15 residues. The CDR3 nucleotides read TGTGCCAGCAGTGAAGCTCGGACTTTGACGGAGACCCAGTACTTC. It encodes CASSEARTLTETQYF.